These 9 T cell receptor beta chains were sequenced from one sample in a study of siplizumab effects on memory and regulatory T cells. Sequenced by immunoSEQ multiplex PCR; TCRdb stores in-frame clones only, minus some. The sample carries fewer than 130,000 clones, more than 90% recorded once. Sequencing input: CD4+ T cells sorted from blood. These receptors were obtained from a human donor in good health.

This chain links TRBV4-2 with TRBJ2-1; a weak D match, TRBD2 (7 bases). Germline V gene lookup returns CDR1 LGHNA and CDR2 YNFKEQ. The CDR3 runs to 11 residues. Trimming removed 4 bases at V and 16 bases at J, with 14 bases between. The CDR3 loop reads CASSPGGRRFF. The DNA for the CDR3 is TGTGCCAGCAGCCCCGGGGGGCGCCGATTCTTC.

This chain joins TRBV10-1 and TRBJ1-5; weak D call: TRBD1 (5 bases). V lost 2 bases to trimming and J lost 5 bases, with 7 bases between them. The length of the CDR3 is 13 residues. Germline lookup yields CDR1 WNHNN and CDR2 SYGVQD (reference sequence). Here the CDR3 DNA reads TGCGCCAGCAGTGAGAGGGACGATCAGCCCCAGCATTTT. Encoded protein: CASSERDDQPQHF.

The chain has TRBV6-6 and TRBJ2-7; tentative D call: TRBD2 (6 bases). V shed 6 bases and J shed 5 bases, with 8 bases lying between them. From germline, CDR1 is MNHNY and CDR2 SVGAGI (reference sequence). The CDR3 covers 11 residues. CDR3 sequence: CASSRGNEQYF. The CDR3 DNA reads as TGTGCCAGCAGCCGGGGGAACGAGCAGTACTTC.

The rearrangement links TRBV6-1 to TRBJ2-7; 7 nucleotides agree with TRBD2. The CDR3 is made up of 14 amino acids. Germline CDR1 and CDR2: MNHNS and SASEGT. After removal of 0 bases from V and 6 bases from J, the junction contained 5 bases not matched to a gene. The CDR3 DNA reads TGTGCCAGCAGTGAAGCTGAGCTAGCGGTCGAGCAGTACTTC. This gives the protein CASSEAELAVEQYF.

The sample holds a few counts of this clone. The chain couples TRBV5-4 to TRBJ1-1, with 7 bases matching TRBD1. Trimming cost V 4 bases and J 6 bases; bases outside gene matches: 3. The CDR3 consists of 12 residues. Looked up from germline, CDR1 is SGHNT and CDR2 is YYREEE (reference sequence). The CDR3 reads CASSVDRAEAFF. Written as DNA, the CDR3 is TGTGCCAGCAGCGTCGACAGGGCTGAAGCTTTCTTT.

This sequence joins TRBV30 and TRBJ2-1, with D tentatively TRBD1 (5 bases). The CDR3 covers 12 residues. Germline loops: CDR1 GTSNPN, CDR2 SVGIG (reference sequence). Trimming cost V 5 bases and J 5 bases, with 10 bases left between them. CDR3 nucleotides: TGTGCCTGGGGAAGGACAAACAATGAGCAGTTCTTC. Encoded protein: CAWGRTNNEQFF.

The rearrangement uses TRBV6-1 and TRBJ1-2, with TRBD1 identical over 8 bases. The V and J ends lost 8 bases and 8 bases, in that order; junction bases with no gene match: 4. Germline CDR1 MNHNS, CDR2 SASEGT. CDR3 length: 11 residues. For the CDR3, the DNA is TGTGCCAGCCAGGGGGCTGGAGGCTACACCTTC. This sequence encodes CASQGAGGYTF.

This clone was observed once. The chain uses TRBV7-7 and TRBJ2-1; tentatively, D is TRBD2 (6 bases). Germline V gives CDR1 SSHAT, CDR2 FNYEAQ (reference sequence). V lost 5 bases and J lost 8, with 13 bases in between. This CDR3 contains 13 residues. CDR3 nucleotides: TGTGCCAGCAGCCGAGAGCGGGCCGATGAGCAGTTCTTC. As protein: CASSRERADEQFF. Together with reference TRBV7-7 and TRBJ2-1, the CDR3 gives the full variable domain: GAGVSQSPRYKVTKRGQDVTLRCDPISSHATLYWYQQALGQGPEFLTYFNYEAQPDKSGLPSDRFSAERPEGSISTLTIQRTEQRDSAMYRCASSRERADEQFFGPGTRLTVL.

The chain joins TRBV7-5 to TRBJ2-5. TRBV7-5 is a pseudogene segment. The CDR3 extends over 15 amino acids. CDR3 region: CARSLVGGAMETQYF. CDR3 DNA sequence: TGTGCCAGAAGCTTAGTGGGGGGCGCGATGGAGACCCAGTACTTC.